The present T cell receptor (beta chain) was sequenced within a study of CD8 T cells in ankylosing spondylitis (dated by TCRdb to the late 2010s). For the study in its entirety: The study profiled T cell receptor beta repertoires in healthy donors and ankylosing spondylitis patients to find disease-linked TCR variants. The full study cohort comprised 25 ankylosing spondylitis patients and approximately 100 healthy donors. Peripheral blood samples were taken, and synovial fluid was additionally collected from ankylosing spondylitis patients. The full study reports these points: The disease-linked clones had a CD8+ phenotype and were found at relatively low frequencies in peripheral blood. The disease-linked clones were reported as significantly enriched in matched synovial fluid samples from ankylosing spondylitis patients. Some of the motif variants had been reported before in the synovial fluid and blood of reactive arthritis patients, a finding that suggests common disease-initiation mechanisms. A TCR beta motif of roughly 8 highly homologous amino acid variants appeared characteristic of blood from ankylosing spondylitis patients.

Data came from an Illumina HiSeq 2500. TCR beta libraries were prepared by quantitative 5'-RACE with molecular barcodes. The source study handled its data this way. A new computational method, built on a probabilistic model of VDJ rearrangement, was used to identify disease-linked TCR variants. Clones were called with MiXCR by TCRdb after fastp trimmed the public reads at Q25, and only in-frame beta chains were retained. CDR3 protein sequences are deduplicated, and each keeps its most common genes and DNA. TCRdb, not the original authors, processed these V and J calls. This sample has under 250,000 distinct CDR3 sequences in its table, and 30% to 35% of those were observed once. The top ten clonotypes cover approximately 4.4% of the sample. The CDR1 and CDR2 encoded by the germline V gene are SGHRS and YFSETQ. Inclusive of the bounding cysteine and phenylalanine, the CDR3 is 14 residues long. This entry keeps only the CDR3 DNA: 42 bases, framed from base 1. Clipping removes 6 bases from V and 7 bases from J, with 11 as the unmatched junction base count.

For this clonotype: This clone's antigen is unknown. No qualities accompany the bases; no much larger clone lies one base away.

The sequencing input was blood, either unsorted or a sorted T cell fraction (not recorded which). The receptor comes from a male donor with ankylosing spondylitis or in good health (not recorded which). The V and J segments used are TRBV5-1 and TRBJ2-7; TRBD1 fits 9 bases in the junction. The CDR3 sequence is CASKREQGAWEQYF. The sequenced DNA: TGCGCCAGCAAAAGGGAACAGGGGGCGTGGGAGCAGTACTTC. Reference TRBV5-1 and TRBJ2-7 genes cover what lies past the CDR3, so the full variable domain is KAGVTQTPRYLIKTRGQQVTLSCSPISGHRSVSWYQQTPGQGLQFLFEYFSETQRNKGNFPGRFSGRQFSNSRSEMNVSTLELGDSALYLCASKREQGAWEQYFGPGTRLTVT.